A single T cell receptor beta chain is shown here with its context. Followed longitudinally, the Seattle patients had been enrolled during active infection. The data were obtained in a study of blood T cell repertoires in COVID-19. Overall study: COVID-19 samples, acute and convalescent, were from the United States, Italy and Spain. T cells, B-cell-depleted T cells, or PBMCs provided the cDNA or gDNA that served as material.

V shed 6 bases and J 10 bases; nucleotides not matched to a gene: 13. Germline CDR1 and CDR2: SNHLY and FYNNEI. The CDR3 covers 15 residues. Original data processing: Amplifying reference gene primers gave estimates of nucleated cell counts. The method was immunoSEQ multiplex PCR; TCRdb's version includes in-frame clones alone and lacks a portion of them. V, J and clone size are those of that table, while D and trimming were read from the DNA. The table lists some 90,000 clones, around 88% of them singletons. The rearrangement joins TRBV2 to TRBJ1-1, with 11 bases lining up with TRBD1. The sequencing sample was made of peripheral blood. The TCR was taken from an older woman with COVID-19, enrolled during active disease. The CDR3 spells CASSATGTGGIRAFF. As DNA, the CDR3 is TGTGCCAGCAGCGCGACCGGGACAGGGGGTATCCGAGCTTTCTTT.